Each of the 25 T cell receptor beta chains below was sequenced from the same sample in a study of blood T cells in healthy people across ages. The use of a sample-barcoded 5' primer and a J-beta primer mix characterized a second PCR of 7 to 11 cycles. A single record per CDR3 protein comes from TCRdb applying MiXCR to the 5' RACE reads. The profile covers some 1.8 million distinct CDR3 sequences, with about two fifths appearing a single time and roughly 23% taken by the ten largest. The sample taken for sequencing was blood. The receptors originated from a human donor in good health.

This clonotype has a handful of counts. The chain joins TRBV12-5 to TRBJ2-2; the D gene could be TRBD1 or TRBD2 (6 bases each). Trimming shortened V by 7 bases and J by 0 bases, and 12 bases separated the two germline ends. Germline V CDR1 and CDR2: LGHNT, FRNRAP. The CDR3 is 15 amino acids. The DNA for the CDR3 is TGTGCTAGTGCCCAGGGGAGGCCGAACACCGGGGAGCTGTTTTTT. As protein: CASAQGRPNTGELFF. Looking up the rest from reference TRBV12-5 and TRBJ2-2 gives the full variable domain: DARVTQTPRHKVTEMGQEVTMRCQPILGHNTVFWYRQTMMQGLELLAYFRNRAPLDDSGMPKDRFSAEMPDATLATLKIQPSEPRDSAVYFCASAQGRPNTGELFFGEGSRLTVL.

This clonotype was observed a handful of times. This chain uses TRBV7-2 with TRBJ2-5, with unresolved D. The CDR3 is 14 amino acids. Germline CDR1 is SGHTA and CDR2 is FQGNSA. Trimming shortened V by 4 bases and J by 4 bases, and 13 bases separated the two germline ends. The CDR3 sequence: CASSSYVVGETQYF. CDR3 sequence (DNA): TGTGCCAGCAGCTCCTATGTTGTGGGAGAGACCCAGTACTTC.

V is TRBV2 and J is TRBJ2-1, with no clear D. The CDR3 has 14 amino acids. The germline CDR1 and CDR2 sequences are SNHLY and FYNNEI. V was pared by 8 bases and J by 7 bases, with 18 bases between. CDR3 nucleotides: TGTGCCAGCTCCCGAAAGGTAGCCTCTAATGAGCAGTTCTTC. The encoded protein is CASSRKVASNEQFF.

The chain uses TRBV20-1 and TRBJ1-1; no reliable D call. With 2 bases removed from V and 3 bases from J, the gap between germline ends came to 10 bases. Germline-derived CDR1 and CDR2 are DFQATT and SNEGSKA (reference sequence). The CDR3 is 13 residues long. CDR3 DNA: TGCAGTGCTAGATCCGGGTCCCACACTGAAGCTTTCTTT. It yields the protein CSARSGSHTEAFF.

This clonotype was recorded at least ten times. DNA for the CDR3: TGCAGCGCCCGCCTCCGGGGGTTATATGAAAAACTGTTTTTT. Translated: CSARLRGLYEKLFF. The V gene is TRBV29-1, the J gene TRBJ1-4, with a tentative D call TRBD1 (5 bases). Trimming removed 7 bases at V and 6 bases at J, with 18 bases between. CDR3 length: 14 residues. The germline gives CDR1 SQVTM, CDR2 ANQGSEA.

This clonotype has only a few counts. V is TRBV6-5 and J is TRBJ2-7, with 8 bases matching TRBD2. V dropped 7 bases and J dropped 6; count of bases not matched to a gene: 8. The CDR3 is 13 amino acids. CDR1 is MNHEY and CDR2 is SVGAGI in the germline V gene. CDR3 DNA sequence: TGTGCCAGCAAACATCGGGGGGGCCCCGAGCAGTACTTC. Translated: CASKHRGGPEQYF.

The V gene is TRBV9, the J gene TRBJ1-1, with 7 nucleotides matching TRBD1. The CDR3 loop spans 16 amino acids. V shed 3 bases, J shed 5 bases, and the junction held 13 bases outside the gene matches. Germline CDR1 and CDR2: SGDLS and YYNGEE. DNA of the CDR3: TGTGCCAGCAGCGCCCCGAACCGACAGGGAAGGACTGAAGCTTTCTTT. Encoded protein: CASSAPNRQGRTEAFF.

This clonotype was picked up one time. CDR3 in DNA: TGTGCCAGCAGTTACGCCCTGTCTCAGCCCCAGCATTTT. Its translation is CASSYALSQPQHF. This sequence joins TRBV6-7 and TRBJ1-5; D remains unclear. TRBV6-7 falls under the ORF class, with uncertain function. The CDR3 contains 13 residues. Trimming stripped 2 bases from V and 6 bases from J, with 8 bases between.

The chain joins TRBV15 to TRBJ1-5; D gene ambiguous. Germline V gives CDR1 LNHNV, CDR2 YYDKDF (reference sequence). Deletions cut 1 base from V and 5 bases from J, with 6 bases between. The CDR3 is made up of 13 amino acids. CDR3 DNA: TGTGCCACCAGCAGAGGTACCTATCAGCCCCAGCATTTT. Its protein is CATSRGTYQPQHF.

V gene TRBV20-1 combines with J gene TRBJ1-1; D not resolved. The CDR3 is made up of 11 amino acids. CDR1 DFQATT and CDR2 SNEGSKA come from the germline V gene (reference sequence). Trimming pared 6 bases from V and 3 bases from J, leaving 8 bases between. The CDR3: CSAAEDTEAFF. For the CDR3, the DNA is TGCAGTGCGGCTGAGGACACTGAAGCTTTCTTT.

The CDR3 here is CASGRENQETQYF. For the CDR3, the DNA is TGTGCCAGTGGGCGGGAGAACCAAGAGACCCAGTACTTC. The chain links TRBV11-2 to TRBJ2-5, with TRBD2 matching over 7 bases. The CDR3 runs 13 residues. Germline CDR1 and CDR2: SGHAT and FQNNGV. The trim removed 9 bases at V and 0 bases at J, leaving 4 bases unmatched.

CDR3 DNA sequence: TGTGCCAGCAGTCCTACCGGGACCGACTTTCTCAGCTCCTACGAGCAGTACTTC. This translates into CASSPTGTDFLSSYEQYF. The V gene is TRBV2, the J gene TRBJ2-7, with D perhaps TRBD1 or TRBD2 (5 bases each). CDR1 is SNHLY and CDR2 is FYNNEI in the germline V gene. The CDR3 runs 18 residues. V dropped 5 bases and J dropped 0 bases, with 23 bases sitting between them.

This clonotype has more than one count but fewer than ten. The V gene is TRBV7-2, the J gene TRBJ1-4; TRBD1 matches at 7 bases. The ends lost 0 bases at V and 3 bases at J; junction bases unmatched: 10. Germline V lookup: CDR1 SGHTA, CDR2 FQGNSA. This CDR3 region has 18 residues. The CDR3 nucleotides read TGTGCCAGCAGCTTAGCGCCGGGCAGGGGGATCGCTAATGAAAAACTGTTTTTT. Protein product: CASSLAPGRGIANEKLFF.

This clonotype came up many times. In DNA form, the CDR3 reads TGCGCCAGCAGCCAAGAGTCTAGCGGCGCCTACGAGCAGTACTTC. Its translation is CASSQESSGAYEQYF. V gene TRBV4-3 combines with J gene TRBJ2-7; the match to TRBD2 covers 7 bases. J gave up 2 bases and V 0 bases, and 4 bases lay outside the gene matches. The germline V gene encodes CDR1 LGHNA and CDR2 YSLEER. This CDR3 contains 15 residues.

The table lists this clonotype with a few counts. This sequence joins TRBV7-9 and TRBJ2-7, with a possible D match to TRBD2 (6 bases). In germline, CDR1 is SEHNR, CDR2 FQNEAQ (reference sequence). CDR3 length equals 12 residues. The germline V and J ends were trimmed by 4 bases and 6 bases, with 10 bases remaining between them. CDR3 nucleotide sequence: TGTGCCAGCAGCTCCGGGGGATCCGAGCAGTACTTC. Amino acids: CASSSGGSEQYF. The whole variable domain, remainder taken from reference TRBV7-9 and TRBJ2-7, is DTGVSQNPRHKITKRGQNVTFRCDPISEHNRLYWYRQTLGQGPEFLTYFQNEAQLEKSRLLSDRFSAERPKGSFSTLEIQRTEQGDSAMYLCASSSGGSEQYFGPGTRLTVT.

CDR3 loop: CASSQDGGELAAFYEQYF. The CDR3 DNA reads TGCGCCAGCAGCCAAGATGGGGGCGAACTAGCGGCATTCTACGAGCAGTACTTC. The chain recombines TRBV4-1 with TRBJ2-7; 8 nucleotides align to TRBD2. V lost 0 bases, J lost 3 bases, and 13 bases stayed unmatched. The germline V gene encodes CDR1 MGHRA and CDR2 YSYEKL. The CDR3 contains 18 residues.

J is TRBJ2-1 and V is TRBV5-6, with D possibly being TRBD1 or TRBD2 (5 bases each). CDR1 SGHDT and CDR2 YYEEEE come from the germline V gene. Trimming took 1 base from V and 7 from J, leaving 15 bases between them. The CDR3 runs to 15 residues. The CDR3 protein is CASSLPQGVVNEQFF. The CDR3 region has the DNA TGTGCCAGCAGCTTGCCCCAGGGAGTAGTTAATGAGCAGTTCTTC.

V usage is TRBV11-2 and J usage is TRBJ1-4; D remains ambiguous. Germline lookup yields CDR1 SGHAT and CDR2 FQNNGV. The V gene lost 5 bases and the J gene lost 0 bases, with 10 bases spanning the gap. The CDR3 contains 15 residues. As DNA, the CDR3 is TGTGCCAGCAGCGGGCAGACCGCAACTAATGAAAAACTGTTTTTT. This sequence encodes CASSGQTATNEKLFF.

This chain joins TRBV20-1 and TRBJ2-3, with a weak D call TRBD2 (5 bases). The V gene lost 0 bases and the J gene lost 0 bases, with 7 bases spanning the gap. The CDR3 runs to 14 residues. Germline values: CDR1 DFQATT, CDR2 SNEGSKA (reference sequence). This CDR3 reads CSARDQRSTDTQYF. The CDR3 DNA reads TGCAGTGCTAGAGATCAGCGGAGCACAGATACGCAGTATTTT.

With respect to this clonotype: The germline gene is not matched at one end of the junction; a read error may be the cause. CDR3 in amino acids: CASSLGRDYGSPLHF. The CDR3 DNA reads as TGCGCCAGCAGCTTAGGACGGGACTACGGTTCACCCCTCCACTTT. This chain uses TRBV7-9 with TRBJ1-6, with D possibly TRBD1 on 5 matching bases. Germline CDR1 and CDR2: SEHNR and FQNEAQ (reference sequence). This CDR3 has 15 amino acids.

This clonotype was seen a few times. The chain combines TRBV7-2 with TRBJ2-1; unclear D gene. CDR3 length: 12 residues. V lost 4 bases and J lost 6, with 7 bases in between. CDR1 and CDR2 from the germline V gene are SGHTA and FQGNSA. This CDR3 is CASSSYPNEQFF. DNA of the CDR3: TGTGCCAGCAGCTCCTACCCCAATGAGCAGTTCTTC. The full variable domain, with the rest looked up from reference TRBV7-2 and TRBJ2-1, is GAGVSQSPSNKVTEKGKDVELRCDPISGHTALYWYRQSLGQGLEFLIYFQGNSAPDKSGLPSDRFSAERTGGSVSTLTIQRTQQEDSAVYLCASSSYPNEQFFGPGTRLTVL.

The CDR3 reads CASSAGLAGGSSYNEQFF. For the CDR3, the DNA is TGTGCCAGCAGCGCAGGACTAGCGGGCGGGAGCTCCTACAATGAGCAGTTCTTC. The chain combines TRBV9 with TRBJ2-1; 11 bases fit TRBD2. The CDR3 has 18 amino acids. Germline loops: CDR1 SGDLS, CDR2 YYNGEE. With 3 bases clipped from V and 0 bases from J, the junction kept 8 bases outside the gene matches.

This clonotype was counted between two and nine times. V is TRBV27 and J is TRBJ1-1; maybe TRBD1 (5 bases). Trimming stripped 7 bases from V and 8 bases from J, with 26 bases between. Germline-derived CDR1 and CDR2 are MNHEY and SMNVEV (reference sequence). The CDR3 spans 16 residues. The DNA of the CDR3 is TGTGCCAGCATTCATTATTCGGGGCTTACCCTCCACGAAGCTTTCTTT. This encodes CASIHYSGLTLHEAFF.

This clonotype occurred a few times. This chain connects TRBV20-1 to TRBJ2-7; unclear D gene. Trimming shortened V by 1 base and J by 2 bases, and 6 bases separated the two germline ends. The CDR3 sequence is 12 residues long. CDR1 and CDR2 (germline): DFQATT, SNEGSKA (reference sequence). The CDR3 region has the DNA TGCAGTGCTAGAGCAGAAGCCTACGAGCAGTACTTC. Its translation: CSARAEAYEQYF.

The CDR3 protein is CAISEVGGTTEAFF. The CDR3 bases are TGTGCCATCAGTGAGGTCGGAGGGACCACTGAAGCTTTCTTT. The rearrangement joins TRBV10-3 to TRBJ1-1; possibly TRBD1 for D (5 bases). The germline V gene has CDR1 ENHRY and CDR2 SYGVKD. There are 14 residues in the CDR3. The ends were cut back, 2 bases at V and 4 bases at J, with 11 bases in the middle.